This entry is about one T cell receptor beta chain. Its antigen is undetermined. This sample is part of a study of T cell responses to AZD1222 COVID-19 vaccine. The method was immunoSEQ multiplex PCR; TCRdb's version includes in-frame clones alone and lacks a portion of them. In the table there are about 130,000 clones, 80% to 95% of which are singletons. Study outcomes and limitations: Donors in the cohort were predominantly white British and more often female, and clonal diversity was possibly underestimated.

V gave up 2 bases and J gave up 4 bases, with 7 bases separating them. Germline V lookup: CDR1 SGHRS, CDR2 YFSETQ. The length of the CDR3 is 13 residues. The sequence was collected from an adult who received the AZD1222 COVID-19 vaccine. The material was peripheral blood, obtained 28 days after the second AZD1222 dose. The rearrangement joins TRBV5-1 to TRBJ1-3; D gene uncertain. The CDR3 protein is CASSFDGGNTIYF. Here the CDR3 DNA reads TGCGCCAGCAGCTTCGACGGAGGAAACACCATATATTTT. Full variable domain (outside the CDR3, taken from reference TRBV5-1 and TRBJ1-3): KAGVTQTPRYLIKTRGQQVTLSCSPISGHRSVSWYQQTPGQGLQFLFEYFSETQRNKGNFPGRFSGRQFSNSRSEMNVSTLELGDSALYLCASSFDGGNTIYFGEGSWLTVV.